This T cell receptor beta chain was profiled in a study of T cells in Graves' hyperthyroidism and ophthalmopathy. As to this clonotype: A much bigger clone sits one base away, suggesting this may be a read error.

Template material for amplifying TCR beta CDR3 regions consisted of RNA transcripts. Carried out on the TCR CDR3, a first-round RT-PCR used the HTBI primer set. TCRdb passed the multiplex PCR reads through MiXCR, listing each CDR3 protein once. This sample has hundreds of thousands of distinct CDR3 sequences, with around 20% found just once. The sequence was collected from a woman aged 50 to 60 with Graves' hyperthyroidism that later progressed to Graves' ophthalmopathy. The sample comprised blood.

CDR3 amino acids: CASSLWTLNEKLFF. The CDR3 bases are TGTGCCAGCAGCCTTTGGACCTTGAATGAAAAACTGTTTTTT. The chain is built from TRBV5-6 and TRBJ1-4; D is unclear. The CDR3 is made up of 14 amino acids. Trimming removed 4 bases at V and 5 bases at J, with 12 bases between. Germline CDR1 reads SGHDT; CDR2 reads YYEEEE. Full variable domain (missing parts from reference TRBV5-6 and TRBJ1-4): DAGVTQSPTHLIKTRGQQVTLRCSPKSGHDTVSWYQQALGQGPQFIFQYYEEEERQRGNFPDRFSGHQFPNYSSELNVNALLLGDSALYLCASSLWTLNEKLFFGSGTQLSVL.